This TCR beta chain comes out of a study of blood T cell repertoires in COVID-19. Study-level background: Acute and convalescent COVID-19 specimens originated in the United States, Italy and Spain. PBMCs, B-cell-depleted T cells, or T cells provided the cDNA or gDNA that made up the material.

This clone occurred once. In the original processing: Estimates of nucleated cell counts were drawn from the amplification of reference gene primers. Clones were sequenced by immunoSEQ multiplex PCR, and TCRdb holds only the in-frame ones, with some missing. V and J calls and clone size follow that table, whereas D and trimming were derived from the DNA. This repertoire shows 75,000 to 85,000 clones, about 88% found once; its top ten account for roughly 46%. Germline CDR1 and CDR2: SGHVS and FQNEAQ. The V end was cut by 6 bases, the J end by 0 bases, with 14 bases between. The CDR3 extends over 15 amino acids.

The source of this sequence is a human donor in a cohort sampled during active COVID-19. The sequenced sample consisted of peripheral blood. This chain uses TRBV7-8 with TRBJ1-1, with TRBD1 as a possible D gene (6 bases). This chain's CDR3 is CASSPTWDMNTEAFF. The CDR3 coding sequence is TGTGCCAGCAGTCCCACCTGGGACATGAACACTGAAGCTTTCTTT.